This passage covers 18 T cell receptor beta chains from one sample sequenced in a study of shared clonotypes between healthy human individuals. The protocol was immunoSEQ multiplex PCR, while the TCRdb copy is restricted to in-frame clones and leaves out a portion. Of hundreds of thousands of clones in the sample, 75% to 85% are singletons; the top ten hold 10% to 15%. Specimen: PBMCs. These receptor sequences come from a woman aged 40 to 50 in good health. Some clones in this sample may be carry-over from other donors' samples.

The V gene is TRBV30, the J gene TRBJ1-2; D uncertain. Trimming pared 4 bases from V and 6 bases from J, leaving 12 bases between. The CDR3 length is 12 residues. The germline V gene has CDR1 GTSNPN and CDR2 SVGIG (reference sequence). The CDR3 sequence: CAWTSGGDGYTF. The CDR3 DNA reads as TGTGCCTGGACCTCTGGTGGGGATGGCTACACCTTC.

Regarding this clone: A much larger clone lies one base from this, so it may be a read error. V usage is TRBV30 and J usage is TRBJ2-7, with D possibly being TRBD2 (5 bases). This CDR3 contains 12 residues. Germline CDR1 GTSNPN, CDR2 SVGIG (reference sequence). The CDR3 protein is CAWSVLDYGQYF. The CDR3 nucleotides are TGTGCCTGGAGTGTACTAGATTACGGGCAGTACTTC.

The V gene is TRBV11-2, the J gene TRBJ2-1, with a tentative D call TRBD2 (6 bases). The CDR3 contains 15 residues. Between the trimmed V and J ends, which lost 2 bases and 6 bases, there was a span of 14 bases. The germline CDR1 and CDR2 sequences are SGHAT and FQNNGV. CDR3 nucleotides: TGTGCCAGCAGCTTACTTAGCGGAGTCGGCAATGAGCAGTTCTTC. This encodes CASSLLSGVGNEQFF.

This clone appeared a few times. The chain is built from TRBV28 and TRBJ2-7, with 9 bases matching TRBD2. The CDR3 loop spans 14 amino acids. Germline V gene lookup returns CDR1 MDHEN and CDR2 SYDVKM. Trimming cost V 2 bases and J 2 bases; bases outside gene matches: 1. This CDR3 is CASSLGGGAYEQYF. CDR3 nucleotide sequence: TGTGCCAGCAGTTTAGGCGGGGGGGCCTACGAGCAGTACTTC.

This clone was seen once. This chain connects TRBV10-3 to TRBJ2-7; the match to TRBD2 covers 8 bases. The CDR3 contains 16 residues. V shed 0 bases, J shed 3 bases, and the junction held 7 bases outside the gene matches. Per germline, CDR1 ENHRY and CDR2 SYGVKD. The CDR3 reads CAISESRSGGDYEQYF. Written as DNA, the CDR3 is TGTGCCATCAGTGAGTCGAGGTCGGGAGGGGACTACGAGCAGTACTTC.

The rearrangement uses TRBV2 and TRBJ2-1, with D maybe TRBD2 (7 bases). V was cut by 8 bases and J by 15 bases, with 17 bases left in between. Germline lookup yields CDR1 SNHLY and CDR2 FYNNEI. CDR3 length: 11 residues. The chain's CDR3 is CASSRGGHPFF. DNA of the CDR3: TGTGCCAGCTCGCGCGGGGGCCACCCGTTCTTC.

This clone was found a few times. A read error may be the cause here, since a much bigger clone is one base away. The sample has other DNA sequences that encode this CDR3 too. The chain employs TRBV25-1 and TRBJ1-1; D gene unclear. The V end lost 3 bases, the J end lost 5 bases, and 4 bases lay between the germline ends. The CDR3 extends over 11 amino acids. Germline CDR1 is MGHDK and CDR2 is SYGVNS. The CDR3 is CASSENTEAFF. The CDR3 DNA reads TGTGCCAGCAGTGAGAATACTGAAGCTTTCTTT.

In DNA form, the CDR3 reads TGTGCCAGCTGGTCTGGGACAGGGGGAAGTGAGCAGTTCTTC. Its translation: CASWSGTGGSEQFF. The gene calls are TRBV2 and TRBJ2-1, with 11 bases fitting TRBD1. V lost 8 bases, J lost 9 bases, and 9 bases stayed unmatched. This CDR3 has 14 residues. Germline CDR1 and CDR2: SNHLY and FYNNEI.

The J gene is TRBJ2-6, the V gene TRBV19; 7 bases fit TRBD1. This CDR3 is 17 amino acids long. Unmatched junction bases numbered 10, after V lost 4 bases and J lost 4 bases. The germline V gene has CDR1 LNHDA and CDR2 SQIVND (reference sequence). CDR3 sequence (DNA): TGTGCCAGTAGTACCGCGACTGACAGGGCCGGGGCCAACGTCCTGACTTTC. This gives the protein CASSTATDRAGANVLTF.

This clone was counted a few times. The CDR3, as DNA: TGTGCCAGCAGGAAGACCTCACCCCCTCATGAAGCTTTCTTT. This translates into CASRKTSPPHEAFF. The chain employs TRBV28 and TRBJ1-1; D unclear. The CDR3 totals 14 residues. Germline V gene lookup returns CDR1 MDHEN and CDR2 SYDVKM. Between the trimmed V and J ends, which lost 6 bases and 7 bases, there was a span of 18 bases. The full variable domain, with the rest looked up from reference TRBV28 and TRBJ1-1, is DVKVTQSSRYLVKRTGEKVFLECVQDMDHENMFWYRQDPGLGLRLIYFSYDVKMKEKGDIPEGYSVSREKKERFSLILESASTNQTSMYLCASRKTSPPHEAFFGQGTRLTVV.

This clone was seen at least ten times. J is TRBJ1-6 and V is TRBV30, with D unresolved. Trimming shortened V by 0 bases and J by 5 bases, and 5 bases separated the two germline ends. Germline CDR1 is GTSNPN and CDR2 is SVGIG (reference sequence). The CDR3 totals 13 residues. Here the CDR3 reads CAWSVRDNSPLHF. For the CDR3, the DNA is TGTGCCTGGAGTGTGAGGGATAATTCACCCCTCCACTTT.

The V and J genes are TRBV29-1 and TRBJ2-1; perhaps TRBD2 as D (6 bases). The ends were cut back, 0 bases at V and 6 bases at J, with 12 bases in the middle. CDR1 is SQVTM and CDR2 is ANQGSEA in the germline V gene. The CDR3 runs to 14 residues. DNA for the CDR3: TGCAGCGTTGAAGAAGGTCGGGAGCTCAATGAGCAGTTCTTC. It translates to CSVEEGRELNEQFF.

This clone was detected many times. The same CDR3 can be traced to other DNA sequences in this sample. This rearrangement joins TRBV7-2 to TRBJ2-3; the D gene is possibly TRBD2 (5 bases). The germline gives CDR1 SGHTA, CDR2 FQGNSA. This CDR3 is built from 14 residues. Between the trimmed V and J ends, which lost 3 bases and 4 bases, there was a span of 11 bases. The CDR3 DNA reads as TGTGCCAGCAGCTTTCTGGGGAGCTCAGATACGCAGTATTTT. Amino acids: CASSFLGSSDTQYF.

The chain combines TRBV7-3 with TRBJ1-1; 7 bases map to TRBD1. The CDR3 totals 16 residues. The J segment lost 6 bases and the V segment lost 0 bases, leaving 10 bases of the junction unmatched. In germline, CDR1 is SGHTA, CDR2 FQGTGA. DNA of the CDR3: TGTGCCAGCAGCTTAACAGGCGACAGGGTGCACCCTGAAGCTTTCTTT. This encodes CASSLTGDRVHPEAFF.

Worth noting for this clone: The identical CDR3 is also encoded by other nucleotide sequences in the sample. The V gene is TRBV5-1, the J gene TRBJ2-1, with 7 bases that match TRBD1. Looked up from germline, CDR1 is SGHRS and CDR2 is YFSETQ. The ends lost 0 bases at V and 6 bases at J; junction bases unmatched: 3. The CDR3 covers 14 residues. CDR3 sequence (DNA): TGCGCCAGCAGCTTGGGTTCAGGGGGCAATGAGCAGTTCTTC. Its protein is CASSLGSGGNEQFF.

This clone was counted between two and nine times. The rearrangement links TRBV6-6 to TRBJ2-2; 7 nucleotides match TRBD2. The CDR3 contains 15 residues. V lost 4 bases, J lost 5 bases, and 7 bases stayed unmatched. Germline CDR1 and CDR2: MNHNY and SVGAGI (reference sequence). The CDR3 DNA is TGTGCCAGCAGTTTACCGGGACTATCAACCGGGGAGCTGTTTTTT. Residues: CASSLPGLSTGELFF.

This chain connects TRBV7-2 to TRBJ2-7; TRBD1 agrees at 9 bases. The CDR3 runs 14 residues. Germline V gene lookup returns CDR1 SGHTA and CDR2 FQGNSA. Trimming cost V 0 bases and J 7 bases; bases outside gene matches: 4. CDR3 bases: TGTGCCAGCAGCTTAGCACAGGGGGCTCGTGAGCAGTACTTC. This gives the protein CASSLAQGAREQYF.

J is TRBJ1-1 and V is TRBV9; 7 bases agree with TRBD1. The CDR3 runs to 13 residues. V gave up 3 bases and J gave up 8 bases; unmatched junction bases: 7. Germline CDR1 SGDLS, CDR2 YYNGEE. The CDR3 region has the DNA TGTGCCAGCAGCGCCAGGACAGGCTTCGAAGCTTTCTTT. The encoded protein is CASSARTGFEAFF.